This entry describes one T cell receptor beta chain. A junction end diverges from the germline sequence, so it may reflect a read error. The study profiled TCR beta VDJ and CDR3 using genomic DNA as template. TCRdb independently ran MiXCR on the reads; one entry per CDR3 protein. The table lists 110,000 or so distinct CDR3 sequences, 58% of them singletons. The patients chosen for sequencing had shown expansion of CD8+CD57+ cells (detected by flow cytometry). The CDR3 length is 13 residues. The data stem from a study of CD8+CD57+ T cells in acquired aplastic anemia. Whole-study context: Across the sorted CD4+ and CD8+ cells, DNA amounts averaged roughly 3 ug.

The V and J genes are TRBV5-3 and TRBJ2-5; TRBD2 might be the D (5 bases). TRBV5-3 qualifies as an ORF whose function is uncertain. This clonotype was sampled from a human donor with aplastic anemia. Sequenced input: sorted CD4+, CD8+, or CD8+CD57+ T cells (not recorded which) from PBMCs. CDR3 nucleotide sequence: TGTGCCAGCAGCTTCACTAGCCAAGAGACCCAGTACTTC. Encoded protein: CASSFTSQETQYF.